The 32 T cell receptor beta chains below all came from one sample that was sequenced in a study of blood T cell repertoires in COVID-19. Some clones are missing from TCRdb's copy, which holds only in-frame ones; the method was immunoSEQ multiplex PCR. The sample carries approximately 160,000 clones, around four fifths recorded once. The sequencing input was PBMCs or T cells enriched from blood (not recorded which). All receptors come from a woman aged 45-65 years who had recovered from COVID-19.

The chain uses TRBV6-5 and TRBJ1-6; D gene uncertain. Germline V gives CDR1 MNHEY, CDR2 SVGAGI. The CDR3 extends over 13 amino acids. The V gene lost 3 bases and the J gene lost 8 bases, with 8 bases spanning the gap. For the CDR3, the DNA is TGTGCCAGCAGTTATGGGAGGGATTCACCCCTCCACTTT. This gives the protein CASSYGRDSPLHF.

The gene calls are TRBV2 and TRBJ1-5; 7 nucleotides match TRBD1. J was trimmed by 4 bases and V by 7 bases; bases with no gene match: 4. The CDR3 is 13 residues long. From germline, CDR1 is SNHLY and CDR2 FYNNEI. The CDR3 DNA sequence: TGTGCCAGCATGGAGACAGGGAATCAGCCCCAGCATTTT. It encodes CASMETGNQPQHF.

V gene TRBV18 combines with J gene TRBJ1-3; 8 nucleotides match TRBD1. There are 16 residues in the CDR3. CDR1 KGHSH and CDR2 LQKENI come from the germline V gene. The V gene end was trimmed by 2 bases and the J gene end by 4 bases; junction bases not matched to a gene: 7. CDR3 nucleotides: TGTGCCAGCTCACCAAGACAGGGGCGGAGGGGAAACACCATATATTTT. Translation gives CASSPRQGRRGNTIYF.

The V gene is TRBV30, the J gene TRBJ2-2; 7 bases are shared with TRBD2. Germline V gene lookup returns CDR1 GTSNPN and CDR2 SVGIG (reference sequence). The V gene end was trimmed by 4 bases and the J gene end by 2 bases; junction bases not matched to a gene: 13. The CDR3 consists of 17 residues. This CDR3 is CAWTLSGSGVNTGELFF. CDR3 nucleotides: TGTGCCTGGACCCTATCAGGCAGCGGGGTTAACACCGGGGAGCTGTTTTTT.

Concerning this clone: The sample has other DNA sequences that encode this CDR3 too. This sequence joins TRBV7-3 and TRBJ1-1, with D tentatively TRBD1 (6 bases). Germline CDR1 and CDR2: SGHTA and FQGTGA. The ends were cut back, 4 bases at V and 3 bases at J, with 9 bases in the middle. This CDR3 region has 13 residues. The CDR3 reads CASSSQGDTEAFF. CDR3 nucleotide sequence: TGTGCCAGCAGCTCACAGGGCGACACTGAAGCTTTCTTT.

This clone occurred a few times. The chain recombines TRBV7-8 with TRBJ1-2, with 10 bases fitting TRBD1. This CDR3 comprises 19 residues. Looked up from germline, CDR1 is SGHVS and CDR2 is FQNEAQ. Germline trimming cut 1 base from V and 2 bases from J; bases unmatched to any gene: 13. For the CDR3, the DNA is TGTGCCAGCAGCTTAGAGAGAGGGCCGACAGGGGGCGGAAACTATGGCTACACCTTC. Amino acids: CASSLERGPTGGGNYGYTF.

V is TRBV12-3 or TRBV12-4 and J is TRBJ1-6; D gene unclear. V was shortened by 5 bases and J by 7 bases, with 9 bases between the two germline ends. The CDR3 has 13 residues. CDR3 residues: CASSRMRNSPLHF. As DNA, the CDR3 is TGTGCCAGCAGTCGTATGCGGAATTCACCCCTCCACTTT.

The chain uses TRBV11-2 and TRBJ1-2, with 8 bases lining up with TRBD1. The CDR3 consists of 19 residues. Germline V gene data show CDR1 as SGHAT and CDR2 as FQNNGV. The ends lost 0 bases at V and 8 bases at J; junction bases unmatched: 20. CDR3 loop: CASSLDRGTGETPSWGYTF. CDR3 in DNA: TGTGCCAGCAGCTTAGATAGGGGGACAGGCGAAACCCCAAGTTGGGGCTACACCTTC.

There are a few counts of this clone. V usage is TRBV7-9 and J usage is TRBJ1-1, with D hard to call. The CDR3 runs 14 residues. Germline assignment: CDR1 SEHNR and CDR2 FQNEAQ (reference sequence). Trimming cost V 7 bases and J 1 base, with 13 bases left between them. The CDR3 DNA reads as TGTGCCAGCACCAGAACGGCGGAGAACACTGAAGCTTTCTTT. Translated: CASTRTAENTEAFF.

The chain recombines TRBV30 with TRBJ1-2; tentatively, D is TRBD1 (5 bases). Trimming removed 1 base at V and 9 bases at J, with 9 bases between. Germline-derived CDR1 and CDR2 are GTSNPN and SVGIG (reference sequence). The CDR3 has 11 residues. CDR3 in DNA: TGTGCCTGGAGTGGGGGGGTCCGCTACACCTTC. Its protein product is CAWSGGVRYTF.

This sequence joins TRBV18 and TRBJ2-2; TRBD2 matches 7 bases. V dropped 8 bases and J dropped 6; count of bases not matched to a gene: 9. The CDR3 length is 14 residues. The germline V gene has CDR1 KGHSH and CDR2 LQKENI. For the CDR3, the DNA is TGTGCCAGCATAAACCAGCGGGATTCCGGGGAGCTGTTTTTT. It yields the protein CASINQRDSGELFF.

The rearrangement uses TRBV10-3 and TRBJ1-1, with a possible D match to TRBD1 (5 bases). CDR1 is ENHRY and CDR2 is SYGVKD in the germline V gene. Trimming took 0 bases from V and 1 from J, leaving 12 bases between them. The CDR3 runs to 16 residues. The CDR3 region is CAISESGDRGNTEAFF. The CDR3 region has the DNA TGTGCCATCAGTGAGTCAGGGGATAGGGGGAACACTGAAGCTTTCTTT.

V is TRBV11-3 and J is TRBJ2-7; D not resolved. Trimming cost V 1 base and J 2 bases, with 6 bases left between them. The CDR3 spans 13 residues. Germline CDR1 and CDR2: SGHNT and YENEEA. CDR3 nucleotide sequence: TGTGCCAGCAGCTTAGCTCCCGCCTACGAGCAGTACGTC. Its protein product is CASSLAPAYEQYV.

The chain couples TRBV7-2 to TRBJ1-5; D possibly corresponds to TRBD1 (6 bases). Germline values: CDR1 SGHTA, CDR2 FQGNSA. V was pared by 5 bases and J by 4 bases, with 12 bases between. The CDR3 has 14 residues. The CDR3 DNA reads as TGTGCCAGCAGCCACCCCCAGGGGAATCAGCCCCAGCATTTT. It is translated as CASSHPQGNQPQHF. The full variable domain, in which reference TRBV7-2 and TRBJ1-5 provide the parts outside the CDR3, is GAGVSQSPSNKVTEKGKDVELRCDPISGHTALYWYRQSLGQGLEFLIYFQGNSAPDKSGLPSDRFSAERTGGSVSTLTIQRTQQEDSAVYLCASSHPQGNQPQHFGDGTRLSIL.

The V and J genes are TRBV6-2 or TRBV6-3 and TRBJ2-1, with TRBD2 matching 7 bases. V gave up 5 bases and J gave up 8 bases; unmatched junction bases: 9. The CDR3 totals 14 residues. Germline loops: CDR1 MNHEY, CDR2 SVGEGT. In nucleotides, the CDR3 is TGTGCCAGCAGTGACGCGGGAGCGGGTTATGAGCAGTTCTTC. Translation: CASSDAGAGYEQFF.

This clone was counted a few times. V and J are TRBV5-1 and TRBJ2-3; 8 bases are shared with TRBD2. Germline CDR1 is SGHRS and CDR2 is YFSETQ. Losses at the gene ends were 7 bases for V and 1 base for J; bases not matched to a gene: 5. The CDR3 totals 14 residues. This chain's CDR3 is CASQTAGGTDTQYF. The CDR3 coding sequence is TGCGCCAGCCAAACAGCGGGGGGCACAGATACGCAGTATTTT.

This chain joins TRBV28 and TRBJ2-7; D is possibly TRBD1 (5 bases). V shed 6 bases and J shed 0 bases, with 15 bases lying between them. Germline-derived CDR1 and CDR2 are MDHEN and SYDVKM. The CDR3 runs 15 residues. CDR3 amino acids: CASSSRVSPSYEQYV. In DNA, the CDR3 is TGTGCCAGCAGCAGCAGGGTCTCACCCTCCTACGAGCAGTACGTC.

V and J are TRBV5-1 and TRBJ2-2; 7 positions match TRBD2. CDR3 length: 15 residues. Germline-derived CDR1 and CDR2 are SGHRS and YFSETQ. V was pared by 5 bases and J by 4 bases, with 8 bases of the junction left unmatched. The CDR3 nucleotides are TGCGCCAGCAGAGAATGGTCGGGGGGCACCGGGGAGCTGTTTTTT. This gives the protein CASREWSGGTGELFF.

CDR3: CASSESSTSAETQYF. Here the CDR3 DNA reads TGTGCCAGCAGTGAATCATCTACTAGCGCGGAGACCCAGTACTTC. The chain combines TRBV2 with TRBJ2-5, with TRBD2 identical over 7 bases. Trimming removed 2 bases from V and 5 bases from J; junction bases left unmatched: 8. The CDR3 is 15 amino acids. Germline CDR1 and CDR2: SNHLY and FYNNEI.

This rearrangement joins TRBV5-5 to TRBJ1-5, with D possibly TRBD1 on 5 matching bases. CDR3 length equals 13 residues. The germline V gene has CDR1 SGHKS and CDR2 YYEKEE (reference sequence). V was shortened by 1 base and J by 7 bases, with 9 bases between the two germline ends. The CDR3 spells CASSLWRGQPQHF. DNA of the CDR3: TGTGCCAGCAGCTTGTGGAGGGGACAGCCCCAGCATTTT. Variable domain in full (rest from reference TRBV5-5 and TRBJ1-5): DAGVTQSPTHLIKTRGQQVTLRCSPISGHKSVSWYQQVLGQGPQFIFQYYEKEERGRGNFPDRFSARQFPNYSSELNVNALLLGDSALYLCASSLWRGQPQHFGDGTRLSIL.

The chain is built from TRBV10-1 and TRBJ1-6, with TRBD1 identical over 9 bases. Germline CDR1 WNHNN, CDR2 SYGVQD (reference sequence). V was clipped by 8 bases and J by 6 bases; unmatched bases: 2. This CDR3 spans 13 amino acids. For the CDR3, the DNA is TGCGCCAGCCAGGGACAGGGTAATTCACCCCTCCACTTT. Its protein product is CASQGQGNSPLHF.

The rearrangement uses TRBV21-1 and TRBJ2-5; the D segment call TRBD2 is taken from the table without a DNA check. TRBV21-1 is marked as a pseudogene. This CDR3 spans 18 amino acids. CDR3 sequence reads: CASSNGHLAGGSQETQYF. The CDR3 coding sequence is TGTGCCAGCAGCAACGGCCACCTAGCGGGGGGTTCCCAGGAGACCCAGTACTTC.

V and J are TRBV30 and TRBJ2-3, with TRBD2 matching 8 bases. Germline lookup yields CDR1 GTSNPN and CDR2 SVGIG (reference sequence). V shed 0 bases and J 2 bases; nucleotides not matched to a gene: 7. This CDR3 is 16 amino acids long. CDR3 sequence: CAWSVSGGPTTDTQYF. The CDR3 DNA follows: TGTGCCTGGAGTGTAAGCGGGGGCCCTACCACAGATACGCAGTATTTT.

This clone was detected once. J is TRBJ1-1 and V is TRBV4-1; no firm D call. The V and J ends lost 1 base and 1 base respectively, with 10 bases between them. CDR1 is MGHRA and CDR2 is YSYEKL in the germline V gene. The CDR3 length is 15 residues. This CDR3 is CASSQGPPGNTEAFF. CDR3 DNA sequence: TGCGCCAGCAGCCAAGGTCCACCGGGGAACACTGAAGCTTTCTTT.

V usage is TRBV6-5 and J usage is TRBJ2-7; TRBD2 is a possible D gene (5 bases). The V gene's germline CDR1 is MNHEY and CDR2 SVGAGI. The V and J ends lost 2 bases and 2 bases respectively, with 13 bases between them. The CDR3 is made up of 15 amino acids. The CDR3 DNA follows: TGTGCCAGCAGTTACAGCGCGGGTTCCCCCTACGAGCAGTACGTC. It encodes CASSYSAGSPYEQYV.

The sample holds a few counts of this clone. This chain connects TRBV30 to TRBJ1-2, with D possibly being TRBD1 (6 bases). CDR3 length equals 11 residues. Trimming shortened V by 6 bases and J by 5 bases, and 10 bases separated the two germline ends. The germline V gene encodes CDR1 GTSNPN and CDR2 SVGIG (reference sequence). The CDR3 coding sequence is TGTGCCTGTACACAGGGTTATGGCTACACCTTC. This codes for CACTQGYGYTF.

The genes are TRBV30 and TRBJ2-5; D possibly corresponds to TRBD2 (5 bases). Trimming shortened V by 2 bases and J by 1 base, and 14 bases separated the two germline ends. The CDR3 covers 15 residues. Germline CDR1 GTSNPN, CDR2 SVGIG (reference sequence). CDR3 DNA sequence: TGTGCCTGGAGTTATCGTGCCCGGGGCCAAGAGACCCAGTACTTC. It is translated as CAWSYRARGQETQYF.

V gene TRBV7-8 combines with J gene TRBJ1-5; D ambiguous. Germline values: CDR1 SGHVS, CDR2 FQNEAQ. The CDR3 sequence is 13 residues long. Trimming shortened V by 3 bases and J by 4 bases, and 7 bases separated the two germline ends. As DNA, the CDR3 is TGTGCCAGCAGCTTCACTGAGAATCAGCCCCAGCATTTT. Translated, it gives CASSFTENQPQHF.

In its sample, this clone was seen once. The V gene is TRBV19, the J gene TRBJ1-3; 7 bases agree with TRBD1. Germline V gene data show CDR1 as LNHDA and CDR2 as SQIVND (reference sequence). The CDR3 consists of 17 residues. V dropped 1 base and J dropped 3; count of bases not matched to a gene: 9. The DNA of the CDR3 is TGTGCCAGTAGTATAGCCCGGGACAGCTTGGGTGGAAACACCATATATTTT. This gives the protein CASSIARDSLGGNTIYF.

This clone has only one observation. The rearrangement links TRBV30 to TRBJ1-3; the D gene is possibly TRBD1 (5 bases). Per the germline V gene, CDR1 is GTSNPN and CDR2 is SVGIG (reference sequence). There are 16 residues in the CDR3. Trimming removed 0 bases from V and 0 bases from J, with 12 bases in between. The CDR3 region is CAWSVPRGLSGNTIYF. The DNA for the CDR3 is TGTGCCTGGAGTGTACCAAGGGGCCTCTCTGGAAACACCATATATTTT.

The chain links TRBV7-9 to TRBJ1-2; 12 nucleotides line up with TRBD1. Trimming cost V 6 bases and J 6 bases; bases outside gene matches: 8. CDR3 length: 15 amino acids. Germline CDR1 SEHNR, CDR2 FQNEAQ (reference sequence). This CDR3 is CASSTTGTGGDGYTF. As DNA, the CDR3 is TGTGCCAGCAGTACCACCGGGACAGGGGGCGATGGCTACACCTTC.

The CDR3 DNA reads as TGTGCCAGAAGCTTAGGAGGTTCGAGCGCGAACACCGGGGAGCTGTTTTTT. Protein: CARSLGGSSANTGELFF. The rearrangement joins TRBV7-5 to TRBJ2-2; the D call in the table, TRBD2, was not verified against the DNA. TRBV7-5 is marked as a pseudogene. The CDR3 spans 17 residues.